The 10 T cell receptor beta chains below come from one sample, sequenced in a study of blood T cell repertoires in COVID-19. The table came from immunoSEQ multiplex PCR; TCRdb's copy has only in-frame clones and leaves some out. This sample has some 95,000 clones, with 87% found just once. Sequenced: peripheral blood. Receptors originate from a man between 65 and 85 years old with acute or convalescent COVID-19.

The rearrangement uses TRBV6-5 and TRBJ2-1; D perhaps matches TRBD1 (6 bases). Germline CDR1 MNHEY, CDR2 SVGAGI. Trimming stripped 7 bases from V and 9 bases from J, with 16 bases between. This CDR3 has 13 amino acids. The CDR3, as DNA: TGTGCCAGCAACCTAATAGGACAGTCTGAGCAGTTCTTC. It codes for CASNLIGQSEQFF.

The rearrangement joins TRBV11-2 to TRBJ2-1; 13 nucleotides agree with TRBD2. Germline CDR1 and CDR2: SGHAT and FQNNGV. The CDR3 has 14 amino acids. The junction had 9 bases not matched to a gene; V was cut back by 10 bases and J by 9 bases. CDR3 nucleotides: TGTGCCACCCAAACTAGCGGGGGGGCGGGTGAGCAGTTCTTC. It encodes CATQTSGGAGEQFF. Drawing the rest from reference TRBV11-2 and TRBJ2-1, the complete variable domain is EAGVAQSPRYKIIEKRQSVAFWCNPISGHATLYWYQQILGQGPKLLIQFQNNGVVDDSQLPKDRFSAERLKGVDSTLKIQPAKLEDSAVYLCATQTSGGAGEQFFGPGTRLTVL.

The V gene is TRBV5-1, the J gene TRBJ1-4; 8 bases agree with TRBD1. With V trimmed by 4 bases and J by 8 bases, 10 bases remained unmatched. This CDR3 comprises 15 residues. CDR1 and CDR2 from the germline V gene are SGHRS and YFSETQ. The CDR3 bases are TGCGCCAGCAGCAACGGACAGGGAGAGATAGAAAAACTGTTTTTT. This translates into CASSNGQGEIEKLFF.

In DNA, the CDR3 is TGCAGCGTGCTCGGCGGTGGGAGCTCCTACAATGAGCAGTTCTTC. It is translated as CSVLGGGSSYNEQFF. The J gene is TRBJ2-1, the V gene TRBV29-1; TRBD2 is a possible D gene (5 bases). Trimming pared 6 bases from V and 0 bases from J, leaving 15 bases between. The V gene's germline CDR1 is SQVTM and CDR2 ANQGSEA. CDR3 length equals 15 residues.

The V gene is TRBV18, the J gene TRBJ2-2, with 9 bases that match TRBD1. Per germline, CDR1 KGHSH and CDR2 LQKENI. Trimming at V came to 1 base and at J to 4 bases, leaving 4 bases not matched to a gene. The CDR3 runs 16 residues. CDR3 in DNA: TGTGCCAGCTCACCACTTCGGACAGGGGCCACCGGGGAGCTGTTTTTT. Its protein product is CASSPLRTGATGELFF.

About this clone itself: Different DNA sequences within this sample yield the same CDR3. The chain employs TRBV20-1 and TRBJ2-5, with D perhaps matching TRBD2 (5 bases). The V end lost 6 bases, the J end lost 5 bases, and 10 bases lay between the germline ends. Germline lookup yields CDR1 DFQATT and CDR2 SNEGSKA (reference sequence). This CDR3 has 11 residues. The CDR3, as DNA: TGCAGTGCCCAGAGGGCGGAGACCCAGTACTTC. Its translation is CSAQRAETQYF.

This chain connects TRBV28 to TRBJ1-6; D is undetermined. The CDR3 totals 15 residues. Germline values: CDR1 MDHEN, CDR2 SYDVKM. V lost 5 bases and J lost 0, with 8 bases in between. CDR3 nucleotides: TGTGCCAGCAGTCTACAGAGCTCCTATAATTCACCCCTCCACTTT. As protein: CASSLQSSYNSPLHF.

The chain links TRBV10-3 to TRBJ2-2; D not resolved. The V gene's germline CDR1 is ENHRY and CDR2 SYGVKD. V lost 7 bases and J lost 1, with 10 bases in between. This CDR3 has 14 residues. The CDR3 here is CAIMDPGNTGELFF. The CDR3 region has the DNA TGTGCCATCATGGATCCAGGGAACACCGGGGAGCTGTTTTTT.

This chain joins TRBV9 and TRBJ2-3, with 8 bases identical to TRBD1. This CDR3 spans 14 amino acids. V was pared by 4 bases and J by 4 bases, with 5 bases of the junction left unmatched. Germline loops: CDR1 SGDLS, CDR2 YYNGEE. CDR3 amino acids: CASSFRTGPDTQYF. As DNA, the CDR3 is TGTGCCAGCAGCTTCAGGACAGGGCCAGATACGCAGTATTTT.

The chain has TRBV5-1 and TRBJ1-2; no clear D gene. The ends were cut back, 0 bases at V and 0 bases at J, with 9 bases in the middle. The V gene's germline CDR1 is SGHRS and CDR2 YFSETQ. There are 15 residues in the CDR3. CDR3 bases: TGCGCCAGCAGCTTGGACTCTGGAGCTAACTATGGCTACACCTTC. Protein: CASSLDSGANYGYTF.